A single sample is the source of the 26 T cell receptor beta chains below, sequenced in a study of T cell responses to AZD1222 COVID-19 vaccine. Repertoires were generated with immunoSEQ multiplex PCR, while TCRdb's copy carries only in-frame clones and drops some. Of some 110,000 clones listed, about 87% were seen once; the top ten hold roughly 4.4%. The material was peripheral blood, obtained on day 0 of AZD1222 vaccination. Source of these receptors: an adult in good health.

For the CDR3, the DNA is TGTGCCAGCAGTGGGGACTCTTCCTATGGCTACACCTTC. This translates into CASSGDSSYGYTF. The chain employs TRBV28 and TRBJ1-2, with D possibly being TRBD1 (5 bases). Trimming cost V 5 bases and J 4 bases, with 11 bases left between them. The CDR3 has 13 residues. Looked up from germline, CDR1 is MDHEN and CDR2 is SYDVKM.

The V and J genes are TRBV28 and TRBJ2-7; 9 positions match TRBD1. V lost 4 bases to trimming and J lost 5 bases; unmatched junction nucleotides: 12. Germline loops: CDR1 MDHEN, CDR2 SYDVKM. This CDR3 contains 16 residues. The chain's CDR3 is CASSSPGQGRGHEQYF. The CDR3 region has the DNA TGTGCCAGCAGTTCTCCGGGACAGGGCCGGGGACACGAGCAGTACTTC.

The CDR3 loop is CASSPGLAGPRYNEQFF. The CDR3 DNA sequence: TGTGCCAGTAGCCCGGGACTAGCGGGTCCCCGATACAATGAGCAGTTCTTC. The gene calls are TRBV19 and TRBJ2-1; 12 nucleotides match TRBD2. The CDR3 runs to 17 residues. Germline loops: CDR1 LNHDA, CDR2 SQIVND (reference sequence). Trimming removed 6 bases from V and 4 bases from J; junction bases left unmatched: 10.

V is TRBV9 and J is TRBJ2-7, with D maybe TRBD2 (5 bases). In germline, CDR1 is SGDLS, CDR2 YYNGEE. Trimming removed 2 bases at V and 7 bases at J, with 16 bases between. CDR3 length equals 14 residues. DNA for the CDR3: TGTGCCAGCAGCGTTGGACTTGGTGGAGGAGAGCAGTACTTC. It translates to CASSVGLGGGEQYF.

The chain has TRBV7-2 and TRBJ1-2; 10 nucleotides match TRBD1. The V and J ends lost 4 bases and 8 bases, in that order; junction bases with no gene match: 7. Per the germline V gene, CDR1 is SGHTA and CDR2 is FQGNSA. CDR3 length: 14 residues. CDR3 in amino acids: CASSSGQGVSGYTF. The CDR3 DNA is TGTGCCAGCAGCTCAGGACAGGGGGTTAGCGGCTACACCTTC.

This chain connects TRBV7-8 to TRBJ2-7; a weak D match, TRBD2 (6 bases). Trimming removed 2 bases from V and 1 base from J, with 12 bases in between. Germline CDR1 reads SGHVS; CDR2 reads FQNEAQ. This CDR3 spans 15 amino acids. The CDR3 is CASSLSGQPSYEQYF. DNA of the CDR3: TGTGCCAGCAGCTTAAGCGGGCAACCTTCCTACGAGCAGTACTTC.

This sequence joins TRBV10-3 and TRBJ1-2; D gene ambiguous. Germline assignment: CDR1 ENHRY and CDR2 SYGVKD. V was clipped by 0 bases and J by 0 bases, with 11 bases between them. The CDR3 contains 16 residues. The CDR3 reads CAISESQALTNYGYTF. CDR3 sequence (DNA): TGTGCCATCAGTGAGTCTCAGGCTCTTACTAACTATGGCTACACCTTC.

The V call is TRBV6-5, the J call TRBJ1-5; TRBD1 matches at 11 bases. CDR1 and CDR2 from the germline V gene are MNHEY and SVGAGI. V lost 5 bases and J lost 6; bases outside the gene matches: 6. The CDR3 consists of 15 residues. The CDR3 sequence is CASSRGQGESQPQHF. In DNA form, the CDR3 reads TGTGCCAGCAGTAGGGGACAGGGGGAGAGTCAGCCCCAGCATTTT.

V usage is TRBV27 and J usage is TRBJ2-7, with D possibly being TRBD1 (6 bases). The CDR3 spans 14 residues. Germline CDR1 MNHEY, CDR2 SMNVEV (reference sequence). Between the trimmed V and J ends, which lost 3 bases and 0 bases, there was a span of 9 bases. Here the CDR3 DNA reads TGTGCCAGCAGTTTCGGACAGAGCTCCTACGAGCAGTACTTC. Translated, it gives CASSFGQSSYEQYF.

The CDR3 region is CASSRGDSYEQYF. The CDR3 nucleotides read TGCGCCAGCAGCCGAGGGGACAGCTACGAGCAGTACTTC. V usage is TRBV4-3 and J usage is TRBJ2-7, with 7 bases matching TRBD1. J gave up 3 bases and V 4 bases, and 3 bases lay outside the gene matches. The germline CDR1 and CDR2 sequences are LGHNA and YSLEER. The CDR3 is 13 amino acids.

The chain is built from TRBV28 and TRBJ1-4; D is undetermined. Germline CDR1 reads MDHEN; CDR2 reads SYDVKM. The CDR3 totals 16 residues. V lost 6 bases and J lost 4, with 18 bases in between. In DNA form, the CDR3 reads TGTGCCAGCAGCGTACTGCTGAACGAGGGTAATGAAAAACTGTTTTTT. It translates to CASSVLLNEGNEKLFF.

Relative to its sample, this clone is medium-sized. This chain links TRBV11-2 with TRBJ2-7; unclear D gene. Trimming stripped 0 bases from V and 6 bases from J, with 6 bases between. The CDR3 sequence is 12 residues long. The V gene's germline CDR1 is SGHAT and CDR2 FQNNGV. CDR3 in DNA: TGTGCCAGCAGCTTAGAACGGAGCGAGCAGTACTTC. This gives the protein CASSLERSEQYF.

The J gene is TRBJ1-2, the V gene TRBV28; TRBD1 agrees at 9 bases. Germline trimming cut 4 bases from V and 8 bases from J; bases unmatched to any gene: 5. This CDR3 is built from 13 residues. Germline CDR1 reads MDHEN; CDR2 reads SYDVKM. CDR3 DNA sequence: TGTGCCAGCAGTTCCGGACAGGGGCGAGGCTACACCTTC. This codes for CASSSGQGRGYTF.

This clone was detected only once. V gene TRBV24-1 combines with J gene TRBJ2-5; no firm D call. Germline V gene lookup returns CDR1 KGHDR and CDR2 SFDVKD. This CDR3 has 10 residues. The V and J ends lost 5 bases and 4 bases respectively, with 1 base between them. The CDR3 nucleotides read TGTGCCACCAGTGGAGAGACCCAGTACTTC. Encoded protein: CATSGETQYF.

The chain links TRBV23-1 to TRBJ1-5; TRBD1 is a possible D gene (6 bases). TRBV23-1 is known as an ORF, though its function is uncertain. V was trimmed by 2 bases and J by 3 bases, leaving 17 bases between them. The CDR3 extends over 17 amino acids. CDR3 loop: CASSQRDMKEVNQPQHF. DNA for the CDR3: TGCGCCAGCAGTCAACGGGACATGAAAGAAGTCAATCAGCCCCAGCATTTT.

The rearrangement uses TRBV7-9 and TRBJ2-7; D not resolved. The germline V gene has CDR1 SEHNR and CDR2 FQNEAQ (reference sequence). V was pared by 0 bases and J by 5 bases, with 14 bases between. The CDR3 length is 15 residues. CDR3 nucleotide sequence: TGTGCCAGCAGCTTAGCTGGGTTCTCTGTCCACGAGCAGTACTTC. As protein: CASSLAGFSVHEQYF.

In this sample, this clone turned up a few times. The rearrangement links TRBV15 to TRBJ1-1, with 7 bases that match TRBD1. CDR1 is LNHNV and CDR2 is YYDKDF in the germline V gene (reference sequence). Trimming cost V 3 bases and J 5 bases; bases outside gene matches: 6. The CDR3 runs 14 residues. The CDR3 sequence: CATSSRQGKTEAFF. The CDR3 bases are TGTGCCACCAGCAGCCGACAGGGAAAGACTGAAGCTTTCTTT.

The rearrangement uses TRBV28 and TRBJ2-2, with 7 bases aligning to TRBD2. Per the germline V gene, CDR1 is MDHEN and CDR2 is SYDVKM. Germline trimming cut 8 bases from V and 7 bases from J; bases unmatched to any gene: 13. The CDR3 is made up of 15 amino acids. CDR3: CASQGGGRLVGELFF. The CDR3 DNA follows: TGTGCCAGCCAGGGAGGCGGGAGATTGGTCGGGGAGCTGTTTTTT.

The chain employs TRBV9 and TRBJ1-2, with TRBD1 matching over 11 bases. CDR3 size: 16 residues. Germline V gene data show CDR1 as SGDLS and CDR2 as YYNGEE. V was pared by 0 bases and J by 3 bases, with 4 bases of the junction left unmatched. The CDR3 spells CASSVDRTGGYYGYTF. CDR3 nucleotide sequence: TGTGCCAGCAGCGTAGATAGGACAGGGGGCTACTATGGCTACACCTTC.

The CDR3: CASSIQGGLVGANVLTF. For the CDR3, the DNA is TGTGCCAGTAGTATACAGGGAGGTTTAGTTGGGGCCAACGTCCTGACTTTC. The genes are TRBV19 and TRBJ2-6; D is perhaps TRBD2 (6 bases). The germline V and J ends were trimmed by 2 bases and 3 bases, with 14 bases remaining between them. In germline, CDR1 is LNHDA, CDR2 SQIVND (reference sequence). The CDR3 loop spans 17 amino acids.

The chain combines TRBV12-1 with TRBJ2-5; the D segment call TRBD2 is taken from the table without a DNA check. TRBV12-1 is reported as a pseudogene. The CDR3 length is 14 residues. In nucleotides, the CDR3 is TGTGCCAGCACCCGGACTAGCGGGAGAGAGACCCAGTACTTC. It codes for CASTRTSGRETQYF.

This chain uses TRBV6-5 with TRBJ2-3, with D maybe TRBD2 (6 bases). The CDR3 is made up of 15 amino acids. The germline V gene encodes CDR1 MNHEY and CDR2 SVGAGI. V lost 2 bases, J lost 0 bases, and 9 bases lay in between. The CDR3 sequence: CASSYAGLSTDTQYF. CDR3 nucleotide sequence: TGTGCCAGCAGTTACGCGGGGCTTAGCACAGATACGCAGTATTTT.

As concerns this clone: An end of the junction differs from the germline gene, which may be a read error. CDR3 residues: CASSLMGDGRKGVTF. As DNA, the CDR3 is TGTGCCAGCAGCTTGATGGGGGACGGTAGAAAAGGGGTAACGTTC. The V gene is TRBV11-1, the J gene TRBJ2-7; D is tentatively TRBD1 or TRBD2 (5 bases each). CDR3 length: 15 amino acids. Germline loops: CDR1 SGHAT, CDR2 FQDESV (reference sequence).

The chain recombines TRBV9 with TRBJ2-2, with TRBD1 matching 8 bases. V dropped 5 bases and J dropped 1; count of bases not matched to a gene: 7. There are 16 residues in the CDR3. The germline CDR1 and CDR2 sequences are SGDLS and YYNGEE. DNA for the CDR3: TGTGCCAGCAGTGACCACGGGACAGGGAACACCGGGGAGCTGTTTTTT. Amino acid sequence: CASSDHGTGNTGELFF. The full variable domain, in which reference TRBV9 and TRBJ2-2 provide the parts outside the CDR3, is DSGVTQTPKHLITATGQRVTLRCSPRSGDLSVYWYQQSLDQGLQFLIQYYNGEERAKGNILERFSAQQFPDLHSELNLSSLELGDSALYFCASSDHGTGNTGELFFGEGSRLTVL.

This rearrangement joins TRBV11-2 to TRBJ1-2; D perhaps matches TRBD1 (5 bases). V lost 5 bases to trimming and J lost 2 bases, with 9 bases between them. CDR1 SGHAT and CDR2 FQNNGV come from the germline V gene. The CDR3 runs 13 residues. The CDR3 DNA is TGTGCCAGCAGCCCCCGGGGGAACTATGGCTACACCTTC. Residues: CASSPRGNYGYTF.

This chain connects TRBV28 to TRBJ1-5, with 9 positions matching TRBD1. CDR1 is MDHEN, CDR2 SYDVKM, per germline. CDR3 size: 17 residues. V dropped 6 bases and J dropped 7; count of bases not matched to a gene: 16. The CDR3 nucleotides are TGTGCCAGCAGACCCGGGTTGAGGGACAGGGTAGGGCAGCCCCAGCATTTT. It encodes CASRPGLRDRVGQPQHF.